These 9 T cell receptor beta chains share one sample of origin, sequenced in a study of early T cells in non-severe SARS-CoV-2 infection. MiXCR, applied by TCRdb to the 5' RACE reads, yields one record per CDR3 protein. The sample consists of tens of thousands of distinct CDR3 sequences, about 6.5% of them appearing once. This sample comprised whole blood, obtained at baseline. These receptors were obtained from an adult who was a healthcare worker with PCR-confirmed SARS-CoV-2 infection or an uninfected control (not recorded which).

This clonotype has more than one count but fewer than ten. V gene TRBV19 combines with J gene TRBJ1-5, with D tentatively TRBD1 (6 bases). The CDR3 has 15 amino acids. Trimming stripped 7 bases from V and 1 base from J, with 14 bases between. The germline V gene has CDR1 LNHDA and CDR2 SQIVND (reference sequence). CDR3: CASTEGGLSNQPQHF. The CDR3 DNA is TGTGCCAGTACCGAAGGGGGTTTAAGCAATCAGCCCCAGCATTTT.

This clonotype has ten or more counts. J is TRBJ1-2 and V is TRBV29-1; D call uncertain. V was pared by 6 bases and J by 2 bases, with 10 bases between. The CDR3 contains 12 residues. In germline, CDR1 is SQVTM, CDR2 ANQGSEA. The CDR3, as DNA: TGCAGCGTCGAGGTTAACAACTATGGCTACACCTTC. Protein product: CSVEVNNYGYTF.

The chain joins TRBV2 to TRBJ2-7, with a tentative D call TRBD2 (5 bases). CDR1 and CDR2 (germline): SNHLY, FYNNEI. The germline V and J ends were trimmed by 7 bases and 0 bases, with 10 bases remaining between them. The CDR3 totals 13 residues. The CDR3 DNA follows: TGTGCCAGCACTGGACGGGACTCCTACGAGCAGTACTTC. Translation gives CASTGRDSYEQYF.

This clonotype has a count of ten or more. The J gene is TRBJ1-3, the V gene TRBV6-5; TRBD1 is a possible D gene (6 bases). In germline, CDR1 is MNHEY, CDR2 SVGAGI. The CDR3 runs 14 residues. Trimming cost V 8 bases and J 2 bases, with 13 bases left between them. The CDR3 DNA is TGTGCCAGCGGGCGAGACAGGACTGGAAACACCATATATTTT. Translation: CASGRDRTGNTIYF.

This clonotype was seen repeatedly, ten times or more. The rearrangement joins TRBV5-1 to TRBJ2-5; 7 bases are shared with TRBD2. V was clipped by 0 bases and J by 2 bases; unmatched bases: 4. Germline CDR1 reads SGHRS; CDR2 reads YFSETQ. This CDR3 is built from 15 residues. CDR3 sequence: CASSLGLAQQETQYF. The CDR3 DNA is TGCGCCAGCAGCTTGGGACTAGCCCAGCAAGAGACCCAGTACTTC. The entire variable domain, with the rest obtained from reference TRBV5-1 and TRBJ2-5, is as follows: KAGVTQTPRYLIKTRGQQVTLSCSPISGHRSVSWYQQTPGQGLQFLFEYFSETQRNKGNFPGRFSGRQFSNSRSEMNVSTLELGDSALYLCASSLGLAQQETQYFGPGTRLLVL.

The gene calls are TRBV20-1 and TRBJ2-7; D remains ambiguous. The CDR3 length is 13 residues. V was shortened by 3 bases and J by 3 bases, with 12 bases between the two germline ends. Germline values: CDR1 DFQATT, CDR2 SNEGSKA (reference sequence). CDR3 sequence reads: CSASTVDFYEQYF. The CDR3 coding sequence is TGCAGTGCTAGTACAGTGGATTTCTACGAGCAGTACTTC.

This clonotype appeared many times. The CDR3 loop is CASSLASTVKETQYF. The CDR3 region has the DNA TGTGCCAGCAGCTTAGCGTCGACAGTAAAAGAGACCCAGTACTTC. V usage is TRBV7-2 and J usage is TRBJ2-5; maybe TRBD1 (5 bases). Germline values: CDR1 SGHTA, CDR2 FQGNSA. CDR3 size: 15 residues. V lost 0 bases and J 3 bases, leaving 11 bases between the germline ends. The variable domain in full, with the rest retrieved from reference TRBV7-2 and TRBJ2-5, is GAGVSQSPSNKVTEKGKDVELRCDPISGHTALYWYRQSLGQGLEFLIYFQGNSAPDKSGLPSDRFSAERTGGSVSTLTIQRTQQEDSAVYLCASSLASTVKETQYFGPGTRLLVL.

This clonotype was seen just once. This sequence joins TRBV28 and TRBJ1-5; no reliable D call. V lost 11 bases and J 3 bases, leaving 14 bases between the germline ends. CDR1 and CDR2 from the germline V gene are MDHEN and SYDVKM. The CDR3 length is 13 residues. In DNA form, the CDR3 reads TGTGCCGCGGCACCGACCACCAATCAGCCCCAGCATTTT. Protein sequence: CAAAPTTNQPQHF.

This chain uses TRBV9 with TRBJ2-7, with TRBD1 identical over 8 bases. From germline, CDR1 is SGDLS and CDR2 YYNGEE. Trimming at V came to 0 bases and at J to 4 bases, leaving 15 bases not matched to a gene. The CDR3 extends over 18 amino acids. The CDR3 here is CASSVGAGGADLAYEQYF. For the CDR3, the DNA is TGTGCCAGCAGCGTAGGAGCAGGGGGCGCAGATTTGGCTTACGAGCAGTACTTC.